Ten or more counts support the clone carrying this TCR beta chain. One junction end disagrees with the germline gene, perhaps due to a read error. Individual cDNA molecules received unique molecular identifiers in the library. Authors' analysis steps: There were a median of roughly 100,000 TCRs per sample, with a range from about 23,224 to 690,600. TCRdb independently ran MiXCR on the 5' RACE reads; one entry per CDR3 protein. TCRdb's processing, not the study's, gives the V and J calls here. The sample carries more than 140,000 distinct CDR3 sequences, approximately 4% recorded once. Researchers extracted total RNA from unfractionated whole blood. Germline V gene sequence: CDR1 DFQATT, CDR2 SNEGSKA (reference sequence). CDR3 size: 16 residues. This record comes from a study of human T cells and chemical hapten exposure.

The sequence came from a female donor in good health. The chain links TRBV20-1 to TRBJ1-4; maybe TRBD1 (5 bases). DNA of the CDR3: TGCAGTGCTCGAGAAGAGGGCAGGGTCCGCTTAGAAAAACTGTTTTTT. It codes for CSAREEGRVRLEKLFF.